The entry below gives a single T cell receptor beta chain sequence along with its context. No antigen is known for it. TCRdb re-called the 5' RACE reads with MiXCR, one entry per CDR3 protein. The sample yields approximately 530,000 distinct CDR3 sequences, about a fifth seen once. The source of the sample is a study of identical twins. CDR3 length: 15 residues. Germline V lookup: CDR1 SGHRS, CDR2 YFSETQ. The germline V and J ends were trimmed by 3 bases and 0 bases, with 10 bases remaining between them. Whole-study results and caveats: Analyses of zero insertions could, in part, be confounded by invariant MAIT and iNKT cells. Cord blood's abundant beta clonotypes had fewer insertions, unlike memory repertoires.

These data also featured in a second study, about yellow fever vaccine responses in identical twins.

Sequenced: CD4+ T cells sorted from blood. The gene calls are TRBV5-1 and TRBJ2-1; D perhaps matches TRBD2 (6 bases). This TCR derives from a woman younger than 30 in good health. CDR3 DNA sequence: TGCGCCAGCAGCTCCTTAGCGGTCTCCTACAATGAGCAGTTCTTC. It specifies CASSSLAVSYNEQFF. Full variable domain (rest looked up from reference TRBV5-1 and TRBJ2-1): KAGVTQTPRYLIKTRGQQVTLSCSPISGHRSVSWYQQTPGQGLQFLFEYFSETQRNKGNFPGRFSGRQFSNSRSEMNVSTLELGDSALYLCASSSLAVSYNEQFFGPGTRLTVL.